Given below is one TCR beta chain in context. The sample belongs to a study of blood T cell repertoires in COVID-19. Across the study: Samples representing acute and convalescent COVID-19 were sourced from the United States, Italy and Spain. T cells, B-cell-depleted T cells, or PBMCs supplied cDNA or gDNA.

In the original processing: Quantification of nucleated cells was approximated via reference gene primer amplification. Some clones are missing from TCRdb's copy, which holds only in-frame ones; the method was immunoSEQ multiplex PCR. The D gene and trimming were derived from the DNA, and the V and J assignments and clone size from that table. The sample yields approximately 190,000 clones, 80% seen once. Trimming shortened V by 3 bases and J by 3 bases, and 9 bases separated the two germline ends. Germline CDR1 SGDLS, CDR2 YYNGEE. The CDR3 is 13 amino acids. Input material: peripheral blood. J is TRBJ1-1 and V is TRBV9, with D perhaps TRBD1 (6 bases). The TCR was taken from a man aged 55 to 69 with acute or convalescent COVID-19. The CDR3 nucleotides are TGTGCCAGCAGCGGCCACAGGGACACTGAAGCTTTCTTT. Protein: CASSGHRDTEAFF.